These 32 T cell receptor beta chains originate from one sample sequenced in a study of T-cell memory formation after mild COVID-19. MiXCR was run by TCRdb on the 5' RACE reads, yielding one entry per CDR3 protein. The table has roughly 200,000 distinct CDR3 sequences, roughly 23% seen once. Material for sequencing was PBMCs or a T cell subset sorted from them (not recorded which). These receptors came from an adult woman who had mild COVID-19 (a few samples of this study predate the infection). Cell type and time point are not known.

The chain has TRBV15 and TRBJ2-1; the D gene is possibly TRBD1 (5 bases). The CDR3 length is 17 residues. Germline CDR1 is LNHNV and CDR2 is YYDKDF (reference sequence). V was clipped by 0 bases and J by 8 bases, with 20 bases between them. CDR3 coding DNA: TGTGCCACCAGCAGAGATCAGAAGGTGACCGTACAGGATGAGCAGTTCTTC. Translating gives CATSRDQKVTVQDEQFF.

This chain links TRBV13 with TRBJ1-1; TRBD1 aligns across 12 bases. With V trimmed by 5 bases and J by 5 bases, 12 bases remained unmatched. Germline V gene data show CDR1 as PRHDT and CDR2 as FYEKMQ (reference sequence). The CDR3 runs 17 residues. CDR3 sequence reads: CASSRTMGQGARTEAFF. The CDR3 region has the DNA TGTGCCAGCAGCCGAACCATGGGACAGGGGGCAAGGACTGAAGCTTTCTTT. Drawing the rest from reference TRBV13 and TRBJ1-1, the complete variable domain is AAGVIQSPRHLIKEKRETATLKCYPIPRHDTVYWYQQGPGQDPQFLISFYEKMQSDKGSIPDRFSAQQFSDYHSELNMSSLELGDSALYFCASSRTMGQGARTEAFFGQGTRLTVV.

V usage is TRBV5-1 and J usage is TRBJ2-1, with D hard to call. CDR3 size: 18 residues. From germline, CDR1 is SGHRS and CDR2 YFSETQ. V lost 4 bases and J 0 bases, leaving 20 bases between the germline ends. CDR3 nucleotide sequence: TGCGCCAGCAGCCCCCCACGACCAGGATTGAGCTCCTACAATGAGCAGTTCTTC. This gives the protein CASSPPRPGLSSYNEQFF.

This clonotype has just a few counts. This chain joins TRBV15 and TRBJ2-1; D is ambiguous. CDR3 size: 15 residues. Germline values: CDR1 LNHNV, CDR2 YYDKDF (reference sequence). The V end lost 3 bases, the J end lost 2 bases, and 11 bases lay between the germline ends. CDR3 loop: CATSRDAVPYNEQFF. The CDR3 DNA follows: TGTGCCACCAGCAGGGACGCCGTCCCCTACAATGAGCAGTTCTTC.

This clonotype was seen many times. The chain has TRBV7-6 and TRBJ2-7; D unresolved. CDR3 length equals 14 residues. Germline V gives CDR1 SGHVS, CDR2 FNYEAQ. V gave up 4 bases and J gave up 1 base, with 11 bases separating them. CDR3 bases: TGTGCCAGCAGCTCCGCCCAGCATTCCTACGAGCAGTACTTC. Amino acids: CASSSAQHSYEQYF.

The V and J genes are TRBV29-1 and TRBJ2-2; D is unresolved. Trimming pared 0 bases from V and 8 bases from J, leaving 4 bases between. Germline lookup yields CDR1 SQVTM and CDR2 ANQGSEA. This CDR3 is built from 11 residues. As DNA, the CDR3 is TGCAGCGTTGAAGACGGAGGGGAGCTGTTTTTT. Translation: CSVEDGGELFF.

The CDR3 is CASSSDTYNEQFF. The CDR3 DNA follows: TGTGCCAGCAGTTCCGATACCTACAATGAGCAGTTCTTC. The genes are TRBV6-2 or TRBV6-3 and TRBJ2-1; D ambiguous. Germline CDR1 reads MNHEY; CDR2 reads SVGEGT. The CDR3 covers 13 residues. V lost 4 bases to trimming and J lost 2 bases, with 6 bases between them.

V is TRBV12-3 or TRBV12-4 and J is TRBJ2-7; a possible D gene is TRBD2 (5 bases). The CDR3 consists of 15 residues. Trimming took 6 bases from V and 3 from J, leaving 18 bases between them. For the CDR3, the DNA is TGTGCCAGCAGCCCGACCCCCGGACTCGACTACGAGCAGTACTTC. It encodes CASSPTPGLDYEQYF.

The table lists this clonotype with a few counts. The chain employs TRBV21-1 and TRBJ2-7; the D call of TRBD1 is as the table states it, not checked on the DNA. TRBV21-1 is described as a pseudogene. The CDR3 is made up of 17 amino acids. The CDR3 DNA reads TGTGCCAGCAGCAACGGGCCCACGACCGGACAGTTCTACGAGCAGTACTTC. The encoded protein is CASSNGPTTGQFYEQYF.

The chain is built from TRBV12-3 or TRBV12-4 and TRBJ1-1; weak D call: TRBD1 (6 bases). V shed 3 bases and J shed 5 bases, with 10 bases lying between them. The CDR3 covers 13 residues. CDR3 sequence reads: CASSFTGKTEAFF. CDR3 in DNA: TGTGCCAGCAGTTTCACAGGGAAAACTGAAGCTTTCTTT.

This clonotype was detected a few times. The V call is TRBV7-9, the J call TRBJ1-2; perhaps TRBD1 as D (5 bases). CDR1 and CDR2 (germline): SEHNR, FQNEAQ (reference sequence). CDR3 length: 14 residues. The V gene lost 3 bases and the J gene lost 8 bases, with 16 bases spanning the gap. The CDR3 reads CASSFAGFSGGYTF. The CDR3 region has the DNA TGTGCCAGCAGCTTTGCAGGGTTTTCGGGCGGCTACACCTTC.

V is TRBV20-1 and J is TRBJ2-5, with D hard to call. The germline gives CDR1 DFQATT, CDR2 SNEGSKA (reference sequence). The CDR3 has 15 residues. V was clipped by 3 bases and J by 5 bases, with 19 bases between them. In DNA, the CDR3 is TGCAGTGCTAGCAGGTGGATTCTCTCTCAGGAGACCCAGTACTTC. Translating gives CSASRWILSQETQYF.

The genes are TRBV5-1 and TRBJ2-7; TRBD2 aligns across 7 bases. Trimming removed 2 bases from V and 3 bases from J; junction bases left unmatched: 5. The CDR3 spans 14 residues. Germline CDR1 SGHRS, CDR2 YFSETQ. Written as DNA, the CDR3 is TGCGCCAGCAGCTTCTCAAGCGGGATCTACGAGCAGTACTTC. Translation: CASSFSSGIYEQYF.

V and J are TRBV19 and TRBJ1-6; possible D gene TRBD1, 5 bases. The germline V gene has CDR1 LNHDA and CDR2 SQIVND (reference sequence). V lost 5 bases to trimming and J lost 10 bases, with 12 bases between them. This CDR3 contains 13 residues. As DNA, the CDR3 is TGTGCCAGTAGTCCCTTCGGGGACTCACCCCTCCACTTT. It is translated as CASSPFGDSPLHF. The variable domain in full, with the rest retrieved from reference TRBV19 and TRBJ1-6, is DGGITQSPKYLFRKEGQNVTLSCEQNLNHDAMYWYRQDPGQGLRLIYYSQIVNDFQKGDIAEGYSVSREKKESFPLTVTSAQKNPTAFYLCASSPFGDSPLHFGNGTRLTVT.

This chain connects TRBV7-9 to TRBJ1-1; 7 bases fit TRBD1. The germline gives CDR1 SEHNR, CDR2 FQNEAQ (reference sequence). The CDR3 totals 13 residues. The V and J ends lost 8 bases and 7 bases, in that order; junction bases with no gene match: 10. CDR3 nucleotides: TGTGCCAGCGAAAGTAGGACAGGAGATGAAGCTTTCTTT. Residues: CASESRTGDEAFF.

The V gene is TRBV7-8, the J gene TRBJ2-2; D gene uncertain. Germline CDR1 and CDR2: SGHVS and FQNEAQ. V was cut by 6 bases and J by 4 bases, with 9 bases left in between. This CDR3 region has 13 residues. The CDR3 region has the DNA TGTGCCAGCAGTCACATGGGCACCGGGGAGCTGTTTTTT. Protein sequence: CASSHMGTGELFF.

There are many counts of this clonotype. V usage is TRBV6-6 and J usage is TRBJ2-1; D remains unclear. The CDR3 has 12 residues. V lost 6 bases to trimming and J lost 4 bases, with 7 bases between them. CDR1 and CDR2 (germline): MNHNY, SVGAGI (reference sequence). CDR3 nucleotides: TGTGCCAGCAGCCTACTATACAATGAGCAGTTCTTC. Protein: CASSLLYNEQFF.

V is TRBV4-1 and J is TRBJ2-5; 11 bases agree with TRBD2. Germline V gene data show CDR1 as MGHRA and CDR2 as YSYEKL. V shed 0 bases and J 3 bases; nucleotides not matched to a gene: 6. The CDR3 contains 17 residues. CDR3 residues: CASSQDLSGGAEETQYF. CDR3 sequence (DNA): TGCGCCAGCAGCCAAGATCTTAGCGGGGGGGCGGAAGAGACCCAGTACTTC.

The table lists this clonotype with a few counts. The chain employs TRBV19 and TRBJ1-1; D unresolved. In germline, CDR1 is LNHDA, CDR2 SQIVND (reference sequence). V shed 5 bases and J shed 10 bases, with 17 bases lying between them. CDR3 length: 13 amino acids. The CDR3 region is CASSPGIAMIAFF. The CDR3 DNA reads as TGTGCCAGTAGTCCCGGGATTGCTATGATAGCTTTCTTT.

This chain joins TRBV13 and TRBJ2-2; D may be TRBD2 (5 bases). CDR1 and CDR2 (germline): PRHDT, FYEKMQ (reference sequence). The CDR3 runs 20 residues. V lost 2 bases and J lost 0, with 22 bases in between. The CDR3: CASSLIWRANVIANTGELFF. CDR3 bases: TGTGCCAGCAGCTTAATCTGGCGGGCCAACGTTATAGCGAACACCGGGGAGCTGTTTTTT.

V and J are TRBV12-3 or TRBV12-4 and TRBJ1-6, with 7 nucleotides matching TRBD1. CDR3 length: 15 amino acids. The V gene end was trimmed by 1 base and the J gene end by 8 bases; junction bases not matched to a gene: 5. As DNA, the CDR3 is TGTGCCAGCAGTTTAGAAGGGGGCGTTTATTCACCCCTCCACTTT. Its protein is CASSLEGGVYSPLHF.

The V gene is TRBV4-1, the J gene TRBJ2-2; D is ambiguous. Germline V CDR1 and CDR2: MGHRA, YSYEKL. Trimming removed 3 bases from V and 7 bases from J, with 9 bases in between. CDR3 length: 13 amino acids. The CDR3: CASSQRSGGELFF. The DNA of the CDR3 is TGCGCCAGCAGCCAGCGAAGTGGCGGGGAGCTGTTTTTT.

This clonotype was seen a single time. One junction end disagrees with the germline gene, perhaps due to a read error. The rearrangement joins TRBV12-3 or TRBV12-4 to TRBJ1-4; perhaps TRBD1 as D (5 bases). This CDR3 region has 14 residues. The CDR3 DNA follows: TGTGCCAGCATTTTAGGGGAGGTTCCTGAAAAACTGTTTTTT. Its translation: CASILGEVPEKLFF.

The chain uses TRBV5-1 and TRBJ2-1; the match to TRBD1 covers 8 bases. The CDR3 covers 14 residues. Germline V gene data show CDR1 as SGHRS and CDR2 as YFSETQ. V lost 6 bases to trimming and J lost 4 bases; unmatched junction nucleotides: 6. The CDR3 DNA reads TGCGCCAGCAATCCACAGGGGGATTACAATGAGCAGTTCTTC. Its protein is CASNPQGDYNEQFF.

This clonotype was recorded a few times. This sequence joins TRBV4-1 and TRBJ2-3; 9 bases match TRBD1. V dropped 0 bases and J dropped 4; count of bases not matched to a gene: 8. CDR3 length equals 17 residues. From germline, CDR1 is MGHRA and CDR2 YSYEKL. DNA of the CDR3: TGCGCCAGCAGCCAAGATCTAGGGACAGGGTCTCCAGATACGCAGTATTTT. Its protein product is CASSQDLGTGSPDTQYF.

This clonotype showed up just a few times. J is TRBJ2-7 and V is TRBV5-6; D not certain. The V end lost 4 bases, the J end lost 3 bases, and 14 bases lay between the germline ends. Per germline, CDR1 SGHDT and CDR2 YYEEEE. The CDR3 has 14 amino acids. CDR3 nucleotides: TGTGCCAGCAGCGACCCCGGACGATACTACGAGCAGTACTTC. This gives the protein CASSDPGRYYEQYF.

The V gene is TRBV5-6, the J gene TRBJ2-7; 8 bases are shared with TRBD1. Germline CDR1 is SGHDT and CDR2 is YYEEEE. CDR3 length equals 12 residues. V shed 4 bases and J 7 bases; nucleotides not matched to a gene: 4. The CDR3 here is CASSITGGEQYF. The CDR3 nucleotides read TGTGCCAGCAGCATTACAGGGGGGGAGCAGTACTTC.

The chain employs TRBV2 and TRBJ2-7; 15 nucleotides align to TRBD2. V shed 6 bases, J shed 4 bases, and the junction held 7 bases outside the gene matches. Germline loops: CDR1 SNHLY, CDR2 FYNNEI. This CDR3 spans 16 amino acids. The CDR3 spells CASRGTSGRIGYEQYF. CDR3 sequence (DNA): TGTGCCAGCAGGGGGACTAGCGGGAGGATCGGGTACGAGCAGTACTTC. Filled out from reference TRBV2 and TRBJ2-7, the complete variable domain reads EPEVTQTPSHQVTQMGQEVILRCVPISNHLYFYWYRQILGQKVEFLVSFYNNEISEKSEIFDDQFSVERPDGSNFTLKIRSTKLEDSAMYFCASRGTSGRIGYEQYFGPGTRLTVT.

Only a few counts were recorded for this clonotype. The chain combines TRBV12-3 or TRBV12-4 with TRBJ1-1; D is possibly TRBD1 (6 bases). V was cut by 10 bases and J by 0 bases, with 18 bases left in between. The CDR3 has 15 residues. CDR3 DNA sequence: TGTGCCACAACAGGGTCCGCCTTTCTGAACACTGAAGCTTTCTTT. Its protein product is CATTGSAFLNTEAFF.

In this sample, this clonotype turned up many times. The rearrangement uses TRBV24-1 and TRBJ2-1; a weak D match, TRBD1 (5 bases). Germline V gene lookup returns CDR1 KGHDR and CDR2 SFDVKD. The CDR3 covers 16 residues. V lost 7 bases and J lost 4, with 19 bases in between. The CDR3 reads CATSSDDRRPYNEQFF. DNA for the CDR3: TGTGCCACCAGCTCTGATGACAGACGTCCGTACAATGAGCAGTTCTTC.

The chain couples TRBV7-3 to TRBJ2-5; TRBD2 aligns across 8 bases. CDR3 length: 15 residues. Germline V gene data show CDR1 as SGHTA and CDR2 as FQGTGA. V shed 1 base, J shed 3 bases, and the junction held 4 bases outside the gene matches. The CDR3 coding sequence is TGTGCCAGCAGCTTAAACAGCGGGGGAAAAGAGACCCAGTACTTC. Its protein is CASSLNSGGKETQYF.

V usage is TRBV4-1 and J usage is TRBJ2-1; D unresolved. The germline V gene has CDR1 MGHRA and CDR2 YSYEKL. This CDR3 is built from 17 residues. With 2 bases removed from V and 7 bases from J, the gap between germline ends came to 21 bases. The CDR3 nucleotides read TGCGCCAGCAGCCAATTCCCGCCCGCCGCAAAAGGTAATGAGCAGTTCTTC. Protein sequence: CASSQFPPAAKGNEQFF.